This T cell receptor (beta chain) was recorded in a study of blood T cell repertoires in COVID-19. Across the whole study: Collection of acute and convalescent COVID-19 samples took place in the United States, Italy and Spain. Sources were T cells, B-cell-depleted T cells, or PBMCs; the material itself was cDNA or gDNA.

V was cut by 5 bases and J by 2 bases, with 10 bases left in between. CDR1 and CDR2 (germline): MNHEY, SVGAGI. The CDR3 extends over 15 amino acids. In the authors' workflow: Reference gene primer amplification yielded estimated nucleated cell counts. This table comes from immunoSEQ multiplex PCR, and its TCRdb copy is limited to in-frame clones, with some not included. V, J and clone size are taken as reported in that table, and D and trimming were inferred from the DNA itself. The sample records around 100,000 clones, about 88% being singletons. The receptor was isolated from a young man in a cohort sampled during active COVID-19. The genes are TRBV6-5 and TRBJ2-6; possible D gene TRBD1, 6 bases. Sequenced input: peripheral blood. As DNA, the CDR3 is TGTGCCAGCAGTAGGAAGGGGGCTGGGGCCAACGTCCTGACTTTC. Its protein product is CASSRKGAGANVLTF.